Below are 21 T cell receptor beta chains sequenced from a single sample in a study of cytomegalovirus exposure and HLA in healthy donors. Clones were sequenced by immunoSEQ multiplex PCR, and TCRdb holds only the in-frame ones, with some missing. The sample records 150,000 to 200,000 clones, roughly 88% being singletons. The source material was PBMCs. These receptor sequences come from a woman between 18 and 30 years old in good health and CMV-seronegative.

CDR3 loop: CASSERAEAFF. The CDR3 region has the DNA TGTGCCAGCAGTGAGCGGGCTGAAGCTTTCTTT. This rearrangement joins TRBV6-1 to TRBJ1-1, with no clear D. V lost 3 bases and J lost 6, with 5 bases in between. Looked up from germline, CDR1 is MNHNS and CDR2 is SASEGT. The CDR3 loop spans 11 amino acids.

This rearrangement joins TRBV7-2 to TRBJ2-2, with TRBD2 matching 12 bases. V gave up 4 bases and J gave up 5 bases; unmatched junction bases: 2. Germline values: CDR1 SGHTA, CDR2 FQGNSA. The CDR3 has 15 amino acids. The CDR3 bases are TGTGCCAGCAGCTCTGGACTAGCGGGAACCGGGGAGCTGTTTTTT. This translates into CASSSGLAGTGELFF.

The V and J genes are TRBV4-1 and TRBJ2-1, with 7 bases identical to TRBD2. The trim removed 5 bases at V and 4 bases at J, leaving 11 bases unmatched. This CDR3 is built from 16 residues. CDR1 and CDR2 from the germline V gene are MGHRA and YSYEKL. The CDR3, as DNA: TGCGCCAGCAGCGGTATAGGGCGGGAGTTGTACAATGAGCAGTTCTTC. Translation: CASSGIGRELYNEQFF.

This chain links TRBV6-5 with TRBJ2-1; 10 bases align to TRBD1. The CDR3 totals 15 residues. Germline V gives CDR1 MNHEY, CDR2 SVGAGI. With V trimmed by 4 bases and J by 6 bases, 6 bases remained unmatched. CDR3 DNA: TGTGCCAGCAGTTTAAGGGACAGGGGTGTCAATGAGCAGTTCTTC. This sequence encodes CASSLRDRGVNEQFF.

This clone was observed once. The CDR3 reads CATRGDREDTEAFF. The CDR3 DNA reads TGTGCCACCAGAGGGGACAGGGAGGACACTGAAGCTTTCTTT. The J gene is TRBJ1-1, the V gene TRBV15; TRBD1 matches at 9 bases. The CDR3 covers 14 residues. CDR1 and CDR2 (germline): LNHNV, YYDKDF (reference sequence). With V trimmed by 6 bases and J by 3 bases, 5 bases remained unmatched.

The J gene is TRBJ2-1, the V gene TRBV14; 12 bases agree with TRBD2. From germline, CDR1 is SGHDN and CDR2 FVKESK. This CDR3 region has 16 residues. The junction had 9 bases not matched to a gene; V was cut back by 6 bases and J by 6 bases. The CDR3 loop reads CASSLLAGGQGNEQFF. CDR3 DNA: TGTGCCAGCAGTCTACTAGCGGGAGGTCAGGGCAATGAGCAGTTCTTC.

This clone was found a few times. The rearrangement joins TRBV25-1 to TRBJ1-6; the D gene is possibly TRBD1 (5 bases). This CDR3 is built from 15 residues. V was trimmed by 4 bases and J by 7 bases, leaving 14 bases between them. Germline V CDR1 and CDR2: MGHDK, SYGVNS. DNA of the CDR3: TGTGCCAGCAGTGCTGGGGGACTTCGGAATTCACCCCTCCACTTT. It yields the protein CASSAGGLRNSPLHF.

This clone was counted only a few times. This chain uses TRBV9 with TRBJ1-6, with 9 nucleotides matching TRBD1. Germline V lookup: CDR1 SGDLS, CDR2 YYNGEE. The CDR3 consists of 15 residues. J gave up 3 bases and V 3 bases, and 1 base lay outside the gene matches. CDR3 sequence reads: CASSEGQGYNSPLHF. The CDR3 DNA is TGTGCCAGCAGCGAGGGACAGGGCTATAATTCACCCCTCCACTTT.

The chain combines TRBV30 with TRBJ1-2; D is unresolved. The V gene's germline CDR1 is GTSNPN and CDR2 SVGIG (reference sequence). V was clipped by 3 bases and J by 1 base, with 15 bases between them. The CDR3 is made up of 15 amino acids. CDR3 region: CAWSDLRSVNYGYTF. In nucleotides, the CDR3 is TGTGCCTGGAGCGACCTCAGGTCCGTTAACTATGGCTACACCTTC.

The chain carries TRBV18 and TRBJ2-3; the D gene is possibly TRBD2 (6 bases). Germline values: CDR1 KGHSH, CDR2 LQKENI. CDR3 length: 15 residues. V was pared by 0 bases and J by 5 bases, with 12 bases between. CDR3 region: CASSPPTGVGDTQYF. The CDR3 bases are TGTGCCAGCTCACCACCGACGGGAGTTGGAGATACGCAGTATTTT.

The count of this clone is one. The genes are TRBV29-1 and TRBJ1-1; possible D gene TRBD1, 6 bases. V lost 6 bases to trimming and J lost 0 bases, with 20 bases between them. Germline loops: CDR1 SQVTM, CDR2 ANQGSEA. This CDR3 region has 16 residues. CDR3 in amino acids: CSVDPRGLSVNTEAFF. CDR3 DNA: TGCAGCGTCGATCCGAGGGGGTTGTCGGTGAACACTGAAGCTTTCTTT.

The chain links TRBV2 to TRBJ2-3; D is possibly TRBD1 (6 bases). The germline V gene encodes CDR1 SNHLY and CDR2 FYNNEI. CDR3 length: 16 amino acids. The V gene lost 2 bases and the J gene lost 0 bases, with 12 bases spanning the gap. The CDR3: CASSEFQGSSTDTQYF. The CDR3 coding sequence is TGTGCCAGCAGTGAATTCCAGGGGTCAAGCACAGATACGCAGTATTTT.

Details on this clone: One junction end does not reproduce the germline sequence, and a read error may be involved. The CDR3 is CASNTGGNEKLLF. In DNA form, the CDR3 reads TGTGCCAGCAATACAGGGGGCAATGAAAAACTGCTTTTT. The J gene is TRBJ1-4, the V gene TRBV2, with 9 bases fitting TRBD1. CDR3 length: 13 residues. Per germline, CDR1 SNHLY and CDR2 FYNNEI.

This chain links TRBV4-1 with TRBJ2-5; the match to TRBD2 covers 9 bases. After removal of 0 bases from V and 3 bases from J, the junction contained 8 bases not matched to a gene. CDR1 and CDR2 from the germline V gene are MGHRA and YSYEKL. This CDR3 is built from 17 residues. The CDR3 nucleotides read TGCGCCAGCAGCCAAGAGATTGGGCTAGCGGGGAAAGAGACCCAGTACTTC. It yields the protein CASSQEIGLAGKETQYF.

This sequence joins TRBV2 and TRBJ1-1, with D possibly matching TRBD1 (6 bases). This CDR3 region has 15 residues. Germline assignment: CDR1 SNHLY and CDR2 FYNNEI. V dropped 4 bases and J dropped 3 bases, with 15 bases sitting between them. The CDR3 nucleotides read TGTGCCAGCAGTGTACTGGGGGCGGCGGACACTGAAGCTTTCTTT. This sequence encodes CASSVLGAADTEAFF.

The rearrangement links TRBV2 to TRBJ2-2; 7 bases agree with TRBD1. CDR1 is SNHLY, CDR2 FYNNEI, per germline. With V trimmed by 7 bases and J by 0 bases, 5 bases remained unmatched. CDR3 length equals 15 residues. Here the CDR3 DNA reads TGTGCCAGCATTGAGACAGGGACGAACACCGGGGAGCTGTTTTTT. This gives the protein CASIETGTNTGELFF.

The J gene is TRBJ2-7, the V gene TRBV2; no definite D call. Looked up from germline, CDR1 is SNHLY and CDR2 is FYNNEI. The CDR3 is 13 amino acids. Trimming pared 4 bases from V and 3 bases from J, leaving 10 bases between. CDR3 coding DNA: TGTGCCAGCAGTGCTCAGAGGATCTACGAGCAGTACTTC. Its protein product is CASSAQRIYEQYF.

The chain recombines TRBV2 with TRBJ2-5; possible D gene TRBD2, 7 bases. V was shortened by 6 bases and J by 5 bases, with 19 bases between the two germline ends. The CDR3 loop spans 15 amino acids. From germline, CDR1 is SNHLY and CDR2 FYNNEI. The CDR3 region is CASRWPSGGWETQYF. The CDR3 DNA sequence: TGTGCCAGCAGATGGCCTTCGGGGGGCTGGGAGACCCAGTACTTC.

V gene TRBV18 combines with J gene TRBJ2-5, with 7 positions matching TRBD2. The CDR3 is made up of 15 amino acids. The ends lost 3 bases at V and 4 bases at J; junction bases unmatched: 8. Germline lookup yields CDR1 KGHSH and CDR2 LQKENI. Here the CDR3 reads CASSPWTSRGETQYF. For the CDR3, the DNA is TGTGCCAGCTCACCCTGGACTAGTCGGGGAGAGACCCAGTACTTC.

The CDR3 sequence: CASSQGVAGASDTQYF. Written as DNA, the CDR3 is TGCGCCAGCAGCCAAGGTGTGGCGGGAGCGTCAGATACGCAGTATTTT. This chain uses TRBV4-1 with TRBJ2-3; 7 nucleotides align to TRBD2. The CDR3 runs to 16 residues. Per germline, CDR1 MGHRA and CDR2 YSYEKL. With 1 base clipped from V and 4 bases from J, the junction kept 8 bases outside the gene matches.

The V and J genes are TRBV2 and TRBJ2-7, with D possibly being TRBD1 (5 bases). The V end lost 6 bases, the J end lost 3 bases, and 9 bases lay between the germline ends. The CDR3 totals 12 residues. Germline lookup yields CDR1 SNHLY and CDR2 FYNNEI. The CDR3: CASRRGGYEQYF. CDR3 nucleotides: TGTGCCAGCAGAAGGGGCGGCTACGAGCAGTACTTC.